This T cell receptor (beta chain) was profiled in a study of T-cell reconstitution after alpha-beta-depleted transplantation in children. Using unique molecular identifiers, the investigators prepared the TCRbeta library. MiXCR was run by TCRdb on the PCR reads, yielding one entry per CDR3 protein. The profile shows hundreds of thousands of distinct CDR3 sequences, roughly 26% of them singletons. A note on this clonotype: Its antigen is unknown.

The V end lost 0 bases, the J end lost 10 bases, and 29 bases lay between the germline ends. Germline CDR1 and CDR2: SGHNT and YYREEE (reference sequence). The CDR3 length is 19 residues. Broader study findings: Reports say that about two months after transplant, the alpha-beta T cells came out of several hundred graft clones that had expanded.

V and J are TRBV5-4 and TRBJ2-1; D is possibly TRBD2 (6 bases). Sequenced here: PBMCs, sampled before TCRalphabeta/CD19-depleted stem cell transplant. This sequence originates from a girl under 10 years old with Fanconi anemia, due to receive a stem cell transplant. CDR3 DNA sequence: TGTGCCAGCAGCTTGGATTTTACCGGAGGGAAATGGCGGGGTTACGAGCAGTTCTTC. Its translation is CASSLDFTGGKWRGYEQFF.